Below are 6 T cell receptor beta chains sequenced from a single sample in a study of CD8+ T cells in alopecia areata. RNA extraction and reverse transcription yielded cDNA as sequencing template. The repertoire was sequenced with immunoSEQ multiplex PCR; TCRdb's copy has only in-frame clones and lacks some. The table records about 200,000 clones, 50% to 60% of them present only once. The source was CD4+ T cells sorted from blood, collected at week 0. The receptors were gathered from a human donor with alopecia areata.

The table lists this clone with a few counts. V gene TRBV10-3 combines with J gene TRBJ2-1, with 9 bases matching TRBD1. The junction had 15 bases not matched to a gene; V was cut back by 3 bases and J by 3 bases. This CDR3 spans 19 amino acids. Germline CDR1 ENHRY, CDR2 SYGVKD. Here the CDR3 reads CAISEGLGTGKVGYNEQFF. In DNA form, the CDR3 reads TGTGCCATCAGTGAAGGTCTAGGGACAGGGAAAGTTGGCTACAATGAGCAGTTCTTC.

CDR3: CASSERRKANTGELFF. The CDR3, as DNA: TGTGCCAGCAGCGAACGCAGGAAAGCGAACACCGGGGAGCTGTTTTTT. The genes are TRBV9 and TRBJ2-2, with no clear D. The V end was cut by 3 bases, the J end by 0 bases, with 12 bases between. Germline CDR1 is SGDLS and CDR2 is YYNGEE. This CDR3 contains 16 residues.

A single count supports this clone. J is TRBJ2-7 and V is TRBV7-2; 9 nucleotides match TRBD1. The V segment lost 4 bases and the J segment 3 bases; nucleotides outside the gene matches: 4. Germline CDR1 reads SGHTA; CDR2 reads FQGNSA. The CDR3 loop spans 14 amino acids. CDR3 amino acids: CASSWTGVSYEQYF. The CDR3 nucleotides are TGTGCCAGCAGCTGGACAGGGGTCAGCTACGAGCAGTACTTC.

The chain couples TRBV7-2 to TRBJ2-5, with 8 bases identical to TRBD1. Germline values: CDR1 SGHTA, CDR2 FQGNSA. V dropped 5 bases and J dropped 1; count of bases not matched to a gene: 6. The CDR3 spans 15 residues. Written as DNA, the CDR3 is TGTGCCAGCAGCCCTCGGGACAGGAGCCAAGAGACCCAGTACTTC. It specifies CASSPRDRSQETQYF.

The count of this clone is one. V usage is TRBV30 and J usage is TRBJ1-1, with D maybe TRBD1 (5 bases). Germline lookup yields CDR1 GTSNPN and CDR2 SVGIG (reference sequence). The V end was cut by 5 bases, the J end by 1 base, with 11 bases between. The CDR3 extends over 13 amino acids. CDR3 bases: TGTGCCTGGGATAAGGGGCGGAACACTGAAGCTTTCTTT. Translated, it gives CAWDKGRNTEAFF.

This clone was observed once. The rearrangement joins TRBV7-9 to TRBJ2-3; TRBD1 is a possible D gene (5 bases). The germline CDR1 and CDR2 sequences are SEHNR and FQNEAQ (reference sequence). This CDR3 has 16 residues. V lost 3 bases and J 2 bases, leaving 15 bases between the germline ends. CDR3 DNA sequence: TGTGCCAGCAGCTTGACGACAGCCTTCTCCACAGATACGCAGTATTTT. Protein product: CASSLTTAFSTDTQYF.